This TCR beta chain was observed in a study of cytomegalovirus exposure and HLA in healthy donors. Study overall: The Caucasian-associated ancestry cluster contained 81% of the 300 to 400 genotyped donors.

The V segment lost 3 bases and the J segment 2 bases; nucleotides outside the gene matches: 2. This CDR3 region has 16 residues. The germline gives CDR1 LNHDA, CDR2 SQIVND (reference sequence). The study, taken as a whole, reports: The productive fraction for most TCR beta V segments was about 87% or about 30% in an earlier analysis. A later examination showed that TCR association rates differed by HLA locus, with DRB1 most and HLA-C fewest. There were reportedly fewer N-insertions in an Asian-associated ancestry cluster than the roughly 670-donor mean, in a later analysis.

For this clone: Its antigen is unknown.

The PCR used 60 Vbeta and 13 Jbeta primers. Profiled with immunoSEQ multiplex PCR; TCRdb holds only in-frame clones, not every one. The sample records some 170,000 clones, around 81% being singletons. This TCR came from a woman aged 50 to 60 in good health and CMV-seronegative. The V and J genes are TRBV19 and TRBJ2-2, with 11 bases fitting TRBD2. Sequencing used PBMCs. The CDR3, as DNA: TGTGCCAGTAGTATCACTAGCGGGGGAAACACCGGGGAGCTGTTTTTT. It codes for CASSITSGGNTGELFF.